A selection of T cell receptor beta chains follows, all from one sample in a study of cytomegalovirus exposure and HLA in healthy donors. Sequencing was performed with immunoSEQ multiplex PCR; in TCRdb, only in-frame clones are kept and a portion is missing. Of roughly 200,000 clones in the sample, about 89% were seen once. The material sequenced was PBMCs. Source of these receptors: a woman aged 18-29 years in good health and CMV-seronegative. Both conserved end residues are part of each CDR3. A D gene is named only where the DNA matches it firmly. Only part of the rows carry a size: once, few, many, or a class if the clone is expanded.

v_gene: TRBV11-2; abundance: NA; d_gene: NA; j_gene: TRBJ2-3; CDR3aa: CASSLLVSTDTQYF; CDR3nt: TGTGCCAGCAGCTTACTCGTAAGCACAGATACGCAGTATTTT
v_gene: TRBV18; abundance: NA; d_gene: NA; j_gene: TRBJ2-2; CDR3aa: CASSPNPRNLAGELFF; CDR3nt: TGTGCCAGCTCACCAAACCCGAGGAACCTTGCCGGGGAGCTGTTTTTT
v_gene: TRBV5-1; abundance: NA; d_gene: NA; j_gene: TRBJ2-7; CDR3aa: CASSLTTPTYEQYF; CDR3nt: TGCGCCAGCAGCTTGACTACCCCGACCTACGAGCAGTACTTC
v_gene: TRBV6-1; abundance: NA; d_gene: NA; j_gene: TRBJ2-7; CDR3aa: CASRHRHPSSYEQYF; CDR3nt: TGTGCCAGCAGACACCGACACCCCAGCTCCTACGAGCAGTACTTC
v_gene: TRBV19; abundance: NA; d_gene: TRBD1; j_gene: TRBJ1-1; CDR3aa: CASSQRDRVRAFF; CDR3nt: TGTGCCAGTAGCCAACGGGACAGGGTGAGAGCTTTCTTT
v_gene: TRBV4-1; abundance: NA; d_gene: TRBD1; j_gene: TRBJ1-1; CDR3aa: CASSQGTGGAGTEAFF; CDR3nt: TGCGCCAGCAGCCAAGGGACAGGGGGCGCGGGGACTGAAGCTTTCTTT
v_gene: TRBV18; abundance: NA; d_gene: NA; j_gene: TRBJ2-7; CDR3aa: CASSPVGYEQYF; CDR3nt: TGTGCCAGCTCACCAGTGGGCTACGAGCAGTACTTC
v_gene: TRBV6-4; abundance: once; d_gene: TRBD2; j_gene: TRBJ2-7; CDR3aa: CASSDGRAGRGEQYF; CDR3nt: TGTGCCAGCAGTGACGGCCGAGCGGGAAGAGGGGAGCAGTACTTC
v_gene: TRBV6-5; abundance: NA; d_gene: TRBD2; j_gene: TRBJ2-7; CDR3aa: CASSPGGSPSYEQYF; CDR3nt: TGTGCCAGCAGTCCGGGGGGGTCCCCATCCTACGAGCAGTACTTC
v_gene: TRBV7-6; abundance: few; d_gene: TRBD1; j_gene: TRBJ2-1; CDR3aa: CASSPDRGRFNEQFF; CDR3nt: TGTGCCAGCAGCCCGGACAGGGGAAGGTTCAATGAGCAGTTCTTC
v_gene: TRBV27; abundance: once; d_gene: TRBD2; j_gene: TRBJ2-7; CDR3aa: CASSLGTSGNEQYF; CDR3nt: TGTGCCAGCAGTTTAGGAACTAGCGGGAACGAGCAGTACTTC
v_gene: TRBV6-5; abundance: NA; d_gene: NA; j_gene: TRBJ2-7; CDR3aa: CASREYPTGSYEQYF; CDR3nt: TGTGCCAGCAGGGAATACCCGACAGGCTCCTACGAGCAGTACTTC
v_gene: TRBV5-1; abundance: NA; d_gene: TRBD2; j_gene: TRBJ2-1; CDR3aa: CASSFMAGRGNEQFF; CDR3nt: TGCGCCAGCAGCTTTATGGCAGGGAGGGGCAATGAGCAGTTCTTC
v_gene: TRBV10-3; abundance: NA; d_gene: TRBD2; j_gene: TRBJ2-1; CDR3aa: CAISREGNEQFF; CDR3nt: TGTGCCATCAGCAGGGAGGGGAATGAGCAGTTCTTC
v_gene: TRBV11-3; abundance: NA; d_gene: TRBD2; j_gene: TRBJ2-1; CDR3aa: CASSLGRLAGDEQFF; CDR3nt: TGTGCCAGCAGCTTAGGACGACTAGCCGGTGATGAGCAGTTCTTC
v_gene: TRBV2; abundance: NA; d_gene: TRBD2; j_gene: TRBJ2-1; CDR3aa: CASRDSGGAYNEQFF; CDR3nt: TGTGCCAGCCGTGATAGCGGGGGGGCCTACAATGAGCAGTTCTTC
v_gene: TRBV4-2; abundance: NA; d_gene: NA; j_gene: TRBJ2-3; CDR3aa: CASSQDNRDTQYF; CDR3nt: TGTGCCAGCAGCCAAGATAACAGAGATACGCAGTATTTT
v_gene: TRBV5-4; abundance: NA; d_gene: TRBD2; j_gene: TRBJ2-7; CDR3aa: CASSPQLAGDKEQYF; CDR3nt: TGTGCCAGCAGCCCGCAACTAGCGGGAGATAAAGAGCAGTACTTC
v_gene: TRBV2; abundance: NA; d_gene: NA; j_gene: TRBJ2-3; CDR3aa: CASSADRTSDTQYF; CDR3nt: TGTGCCAGCAGTGCGGACAGAACTTCAGATACGCAGTATTTT
v_gene: TRBV7-2; abundance: NA; d_gene: TRBD1; j_gene: TRBJ2-4; CDR3aa: CASSPSGTAKNIQYF; CDR3nt: TGTGCCAGCAGCCCCTCCGGGACAGCTAAAAACATTCAGTACTTC
v_gene: TRBV6-5; abundance: NA; d_gene: NA; j_gene: TRBJ2-7; CDR3aa: CASSTTTGISYEQYF; CDR3nt: TGTGCCAGCAGTACCACCACAGGGATTTCCTACGAGCAGTACTTC
v_gene: TRBV7-2; abundance: NA; d_gene: NA; j_gene: TRBJ1-1; CDR3aa: CASSLAGRGSAFF; CDR3nt: TGTGCCAGCAGCTTAGCGGGCCGGGGATCGGCTTTCTTT
v_gene: TRBV5-1; abundance: NA; d_gene: NA; j_gene: TRBJ1-1; CDR3aa: CASSLGATEAFF; CDR3nt: TGCGCCAGCAGCTTGGGAGCCACTGAAGCTTTCTTT